Listed below are T cell receptor beta chains from one sample, sequenced in a study of shared clonotypes between healthy human individuals. Only in-frame clones appear in the TCRdb table, and some are missing; sequencing was by immunoSEQ multiplex PCR. This table has 2,500,000 or so clones, under 95% appearing once. Sequencing was performed on naive CD4+ T cells from PBMCs. These receptors all come from a man younger than 30 in good health. Some clones in this sample may be carry-over from other donors' samples. Both conserved end residues are part of each CDR3.

J | V | CDR3
TRBJ1-2 | TRBV28 | CASTFRGRGGYTF
TRBJ2-2 | TRBV6-6 | CASTAPRGAGGELFF
TRBJ2-5 | TRBV2 | CASSPYTTGGETQYF
TRBJ2-1 | TRBV6-6 | CASSYSGTYNEQFF
TRBJ2-5 | TRBV5-5 | CASSLFDHTGETQYF
TRBJ2-7 | TRBV28 | CASRPQTGITNEQYF
TRBJ2-7 | TRBV6-6 | CASSPGTSGRGQYF
TRBJ2-5 | TRBV27 | CASSLNVASGELETQYF
TRBJ2-1 | TRBV6-5 | CASRPPGKIYNEQFF
TRBJ2-1 | TRBV7-3 | CASSQDNEQFF
TRBJ2-7 | TRBV28 | CASSLRLASYEQYF
TRBJ2-2 | TRBV5-1 | CASSLGGGRNTGELFF
TRBJ2-2 | TRBV5-1 | CASSLEARELFF
TRBJ2-2 | TRBV29-1 | CSAGTLLNTGELFF
TRBJ1-5 | TRBV2 | CASRERTGPQPQHF
TRBJ2-3 | TRBV11-2 | CASSLLQREASQYF
TRBJ2-2 | TRBV4-2 | CASSQVGQRENWAGELFF
TRBJ1-1 | TRBV18 | CASSSKQDSEAFF
TRBJ2-7 | TRBV7-2 | CASSLASGIIDEQYF
TRBJ2-7 | TRBV7-3 | CASSLSGKHEQYF
TRBJ1-1 | TRBV6-1 | CASSELAGYGEAFF
TRBJ2-1 | TRBV7-2 | CASSPGGAYNEQFF
TRBJ1-2 | TRBV6-6 | CASSPGGGVNYGYTF
TRBJ2-1 | TRBV4-3 | CASSQEIGRRASGRVPYNEQFF
TRBJ1-4 | TRBV7-3 | CASSLTGQDNEKLFF
TRBJ1-4 | TRBV18 | CASSPPGQGNEKLFF
TRBJ2-1 | TRBV6-5 | CASSNGYKEQFF
TRBJ2-5 | TRBV5-5 | CASSLDLGQETQYF
TRBJ2-5 | TRBV5-1 | CASSLGGSTAGETQYF
TRBJ2-7 | TRBV11-3 | CATRGCEQYF
TRBJ2-5 | TRBV2 | CASSEGGETQYF
TRBJ2-3 | TRBV7-3 | CASSFVPGATDTQYF
TRBJ2-7 | TRBV28 | CASSPRTEQYF
TRBJ2-2 | TRBV28 | CASSLFFTGPGELFF
TRBJ2-2 | TRBV19 | CASSPGQRRTGELFF
TRBJ2-1 | TRBV28 | CATVPSGSKAEQFF
TRBJ1-2 | TRBV28 | CASSRAGSYERVGYTF
TRBJ1-3 | TRBV5-8 | CASSSAVPGNTIYF
TRBJ2-1 | TRBV2 | CASSDPSGRAYNEQFF
TRBJ2-7 | TRBV4-1 | CASNSGWGQGASYEQYF